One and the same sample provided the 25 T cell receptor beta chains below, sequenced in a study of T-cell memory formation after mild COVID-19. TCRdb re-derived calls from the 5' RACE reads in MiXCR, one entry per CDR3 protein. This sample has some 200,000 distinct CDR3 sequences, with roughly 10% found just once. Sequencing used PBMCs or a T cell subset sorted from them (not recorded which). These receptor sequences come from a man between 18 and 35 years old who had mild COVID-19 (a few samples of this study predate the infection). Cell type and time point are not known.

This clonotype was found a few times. The CDR3, as DNA: TGTGCCAGCAGCTTAGAGTGGGGGAGACCCGACAATGAGCAGTTCTTC. This encodes CASSLEWGRPDNEQFF. This chain links TRBV7-9 with TRBJ2-1; D may be TRBD1 or TRBD2 (5 bases each). Germline-derived CDR1 and CDR2 are SEHNR and FQNEAQ (reference sequence). This CDR3 has 16 amino acids. Trimming cost V 1 base and J 5 bases, with 15 bases left between them.

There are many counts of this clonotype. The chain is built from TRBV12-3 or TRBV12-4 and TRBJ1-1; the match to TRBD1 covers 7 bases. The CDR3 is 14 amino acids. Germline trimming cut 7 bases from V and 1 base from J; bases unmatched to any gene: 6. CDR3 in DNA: TGTGCCAGCACCCTGACAGGGCCGAACACTGAAGCTTTCTTT. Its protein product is CASTLTGPNTEAFF.

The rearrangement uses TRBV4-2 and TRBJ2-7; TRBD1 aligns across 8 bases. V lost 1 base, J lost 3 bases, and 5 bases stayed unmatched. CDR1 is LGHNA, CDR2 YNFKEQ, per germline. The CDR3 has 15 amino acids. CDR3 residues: CASSQAGGTGYEQYF. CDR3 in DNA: TGTGCCAGCAGCCAAGCTGGGGGGACAGGCTACGAGCAGTACTTC.

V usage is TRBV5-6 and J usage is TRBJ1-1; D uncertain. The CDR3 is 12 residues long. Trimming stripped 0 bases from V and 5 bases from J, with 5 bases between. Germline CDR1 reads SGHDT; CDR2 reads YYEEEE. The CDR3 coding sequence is TGTGCCAGCAGCTTGGTGCGGACTGAAGCTTTCTTT. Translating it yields CASSLVRTEAFF.

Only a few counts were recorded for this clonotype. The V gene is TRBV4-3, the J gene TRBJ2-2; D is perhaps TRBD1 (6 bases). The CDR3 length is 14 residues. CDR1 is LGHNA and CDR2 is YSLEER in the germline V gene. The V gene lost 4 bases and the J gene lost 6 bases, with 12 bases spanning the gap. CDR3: CASSPRQEAGELFF. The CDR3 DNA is TGCGCCAGCAGCCCCCGACAGGAAGCCGGGGAGCTGTTTTTT.

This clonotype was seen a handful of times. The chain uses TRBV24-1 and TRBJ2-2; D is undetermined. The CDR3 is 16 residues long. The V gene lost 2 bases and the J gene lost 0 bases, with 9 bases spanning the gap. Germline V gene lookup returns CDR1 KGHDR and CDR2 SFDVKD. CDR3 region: CATSDYMSSNTGELFF. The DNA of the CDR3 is TGTGCCACCAGTGATTATATGAGCTCGAACACCGGGGAGCTGTTTTTT.

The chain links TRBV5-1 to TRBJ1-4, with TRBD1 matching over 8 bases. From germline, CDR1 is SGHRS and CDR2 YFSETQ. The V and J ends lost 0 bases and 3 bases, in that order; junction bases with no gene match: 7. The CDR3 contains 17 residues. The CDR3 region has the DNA TGCGCCAGCAGCTTGGCCCCAGGGGGCATGGCTAATGAAAAACTGTTTTTT. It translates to CASSLAPGGMANEKLFF.

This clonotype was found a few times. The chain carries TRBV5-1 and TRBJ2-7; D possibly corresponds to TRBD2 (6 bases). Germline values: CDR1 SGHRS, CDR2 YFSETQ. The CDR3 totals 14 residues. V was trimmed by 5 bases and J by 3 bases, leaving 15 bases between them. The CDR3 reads CASRPEGLGYEQYF. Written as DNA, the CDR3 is TGCGCCAGCAGACCCGAGGGACTGGGCTACGAGCAGTACTTC. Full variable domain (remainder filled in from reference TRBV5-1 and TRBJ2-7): KAGVTQTPRYLIKTRGQQVTLSCSPISGHRSVSWYQQTPGQGLQFLFEYFSETQRNKGNFPGRFSGRQFSNSRSEMNVSTLELGDSALYLCASRPEGLGYEQYFGPGTRLTVT.

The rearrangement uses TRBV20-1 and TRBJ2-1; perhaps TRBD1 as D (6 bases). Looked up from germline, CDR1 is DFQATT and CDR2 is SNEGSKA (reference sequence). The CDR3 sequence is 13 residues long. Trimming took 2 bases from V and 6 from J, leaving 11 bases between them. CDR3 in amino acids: CSARRTEINEQFF. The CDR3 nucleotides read TGCAGTGCTAGAAGGACAGAGATCAATGAGCAGTTCTTC.

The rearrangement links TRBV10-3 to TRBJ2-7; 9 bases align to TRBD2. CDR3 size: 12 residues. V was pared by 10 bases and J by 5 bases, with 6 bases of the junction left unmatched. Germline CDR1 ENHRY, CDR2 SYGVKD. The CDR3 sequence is CASRGGANEQYF. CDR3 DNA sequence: TGTGCCAGCCGCGGGGGGGCGAACGAGCAGTACTTC.

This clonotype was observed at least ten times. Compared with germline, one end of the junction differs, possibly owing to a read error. CDR3 region: CASSLRQGNTGELFF. The CDR3 region has the DNA TGCGCCAGCAGTCTTCGACAGGGAAACACCGGGGAGCTGTTTTTT. V is TRBV7-2 and J is TRBJ2-2; 7 bases line up with TRBD1. Looked up from germline, CDR1 is SGHTA and CDR2 is FQGNSA. The CDR3 is made up of 15 amino acids.

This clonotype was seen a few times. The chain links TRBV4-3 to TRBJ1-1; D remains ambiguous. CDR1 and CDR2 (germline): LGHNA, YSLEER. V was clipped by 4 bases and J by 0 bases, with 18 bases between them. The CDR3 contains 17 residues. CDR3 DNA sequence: TGCGCCAGCAGCCCGCTGGTTCCCGGCCTCGTGAACACTGAAGCTTTCTTT. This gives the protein CASSPLVPGLVNTEAFF.

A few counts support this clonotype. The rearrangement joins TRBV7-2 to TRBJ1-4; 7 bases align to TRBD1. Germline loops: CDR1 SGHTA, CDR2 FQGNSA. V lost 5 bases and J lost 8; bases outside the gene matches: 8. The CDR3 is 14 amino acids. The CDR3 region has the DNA TGTGCCAGCAGCACGAGGACAGGCATCGAAAAACTGTTTTTT. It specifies CASSTRTGIEKLFF. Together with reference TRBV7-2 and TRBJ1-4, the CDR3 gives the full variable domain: GAGVSQSPSNKVTEKGKDVELRCDPISGHTALYWYRQSLGQGLEFLIYFQGNSAPDKSGLPSDRFSAERTGGSVSTLTIQRTQQEDSAVYLCASSTRTGIEKLFFGSGTQLSVL.

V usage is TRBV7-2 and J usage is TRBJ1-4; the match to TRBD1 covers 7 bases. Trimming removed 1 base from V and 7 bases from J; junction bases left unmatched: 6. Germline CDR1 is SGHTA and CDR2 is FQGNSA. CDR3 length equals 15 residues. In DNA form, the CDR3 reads TGTGCCAGCAGCTTAGGGGGCAGGGGGGGTGAAAAACTGTTTTTT. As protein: CASSLGGRGGEKLFF.

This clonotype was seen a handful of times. The DNA for the CDR3 is TGTGCCAGCAGCTCGGGCGGGAGGAGGAGGGAGACCCAGTACTTC. This sequence encodes CASSSGGRRRETQYF. The rearrangement joins TRBV11-2 to TRBJ2-5, with TRBD2 identical over 8 bases. Germline loops: CDR1 SGHAT, CDR2 FQNNGV. Trimming removed 4 bases from V and 5 bases from J; junction bases left unmatched: 9. The CDR3 extends over 15 amino acids.

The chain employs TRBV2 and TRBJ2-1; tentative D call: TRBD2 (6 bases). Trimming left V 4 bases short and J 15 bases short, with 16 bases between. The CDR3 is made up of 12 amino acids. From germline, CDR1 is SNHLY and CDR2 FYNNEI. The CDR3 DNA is TGTGCCAGCAGTGGAACCCCCCAGCGGGCGTTCTTC. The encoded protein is CASSGTPQRAFF.

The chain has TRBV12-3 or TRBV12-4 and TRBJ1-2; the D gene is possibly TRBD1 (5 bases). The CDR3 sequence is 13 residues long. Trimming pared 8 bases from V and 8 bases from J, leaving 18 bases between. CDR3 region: CASGRDLEGGYTF. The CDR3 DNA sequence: TGTGCCAGCGGCAGGGACCTGGAGGGGGGCTACACCTTC.

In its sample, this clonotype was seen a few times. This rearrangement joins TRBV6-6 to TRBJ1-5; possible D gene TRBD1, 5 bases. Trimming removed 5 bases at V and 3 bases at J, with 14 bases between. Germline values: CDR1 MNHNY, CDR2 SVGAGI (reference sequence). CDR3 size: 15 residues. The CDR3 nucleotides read TGTGCCAGCAGTGACTATGGGGCCCTCAATCAGCCCCAGCATTTT. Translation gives CASSDYGALNQPQHF.

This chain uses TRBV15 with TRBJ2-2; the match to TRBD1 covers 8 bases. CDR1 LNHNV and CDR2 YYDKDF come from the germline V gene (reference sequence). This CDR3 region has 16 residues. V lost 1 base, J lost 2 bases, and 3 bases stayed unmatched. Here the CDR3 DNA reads TGTGCCACCAGCAGAGGAGACAGGGGCAACACCGGGGAGCTGTTTTTT. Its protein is CATSRGDRGNTGELFF.

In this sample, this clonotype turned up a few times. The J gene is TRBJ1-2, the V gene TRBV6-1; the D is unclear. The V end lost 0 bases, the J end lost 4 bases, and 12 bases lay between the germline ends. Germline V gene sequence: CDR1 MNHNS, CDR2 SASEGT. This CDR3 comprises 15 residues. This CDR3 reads CASSEALGRVYGYTF. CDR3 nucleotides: TGTGCCAGCAGTGAAGCATTGGGCAGAGTCTATGGCTACACCTTC.

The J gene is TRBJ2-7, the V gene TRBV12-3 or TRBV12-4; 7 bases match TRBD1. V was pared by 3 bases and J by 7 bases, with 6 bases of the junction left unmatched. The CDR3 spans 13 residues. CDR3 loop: CASSFRQGREQYF. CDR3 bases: TGTGCCAGCAGTTTTCGACAGGGACGGGAGCAGTACTTC.

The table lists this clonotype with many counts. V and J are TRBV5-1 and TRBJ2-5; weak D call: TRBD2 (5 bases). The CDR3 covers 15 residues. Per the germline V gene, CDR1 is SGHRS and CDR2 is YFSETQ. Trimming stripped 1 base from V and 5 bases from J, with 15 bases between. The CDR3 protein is CASSLSPGGMETQYF. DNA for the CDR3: TGCGCCAGCAGCTTGTCCCCCGGAGGCATGGAGACCCAGTACTTC.

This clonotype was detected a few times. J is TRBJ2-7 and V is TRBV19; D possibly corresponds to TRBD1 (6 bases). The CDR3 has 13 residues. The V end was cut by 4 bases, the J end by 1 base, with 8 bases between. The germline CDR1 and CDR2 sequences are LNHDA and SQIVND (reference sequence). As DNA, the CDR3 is TGTGCCAGTAGTAGGACAGTGTCCTACGAGCAGTACTTC. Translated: CASSRTVSYEQYF.

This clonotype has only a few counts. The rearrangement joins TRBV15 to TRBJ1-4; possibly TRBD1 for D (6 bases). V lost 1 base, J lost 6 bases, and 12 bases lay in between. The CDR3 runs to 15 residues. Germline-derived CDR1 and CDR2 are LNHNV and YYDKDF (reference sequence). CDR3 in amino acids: CATSRGSAGDEKLFF. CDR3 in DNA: TGTGCCACCAGCAGAGGGTCAGCAGGGGATGAAAAACTGTTTTTT.

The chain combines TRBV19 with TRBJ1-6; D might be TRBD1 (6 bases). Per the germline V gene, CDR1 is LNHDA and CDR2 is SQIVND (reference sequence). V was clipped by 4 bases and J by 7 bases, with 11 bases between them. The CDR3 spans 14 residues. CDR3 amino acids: CASSTTGRNSPLHF. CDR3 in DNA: TGTGCCAGTAGTACAACAGGGAGGAATTCACCCCTCCACTTT.